This T cell receptor beta chain derives from a study of blood T cells in healthy people across ages. With V trimmed by 5 bases and J by 13 bases, 13 bases remained unmatched. The CDR3 covers 14 residues. The V gene's germline CDR1 is DFQATT and CDR2 SNEGSKA (reference sequence). This clonotype came up many times. Its antigen is still unknown. A much more abundant neighbour one base away suggests this may be a read error. The second PCR ran roughly 7 to 12 cycles with a sample-barcoded 5' primer and J-beta primers. Each of the cDNA molecules was tagged by a template-switch adaptor with 12 random nucleotides. TCRdb re-derived calls from the 5' RACE reads in MiXCR, one entry per CDR3 protein. The profile shows hundreds of thousands of distinct CDR3 sequences, roughly 30% of them singletons. Study results and caveats: Donors of long life had a larger count of naive CD4+ cells and greater diversity than aged donors. A strong correlation was found between TCR beta diversity and the percentage of naive T cells.

Sequencing input: blood. This clonotype originated in an elderly woman in good health. V and J are TRBV20-1 and TRBJ2-4, with 11 bases identical to TRBD2. CDR3 in DNA: TGCAGTGCTCCTTTAGCGGGGGGGCCGAATGAGCAGTACTTC. Its protein product is CSAPLAGGPNEQYF.